This T cell receptor (beta chain) was sequenced during a study of T and B cells in COVID-19 patients. Regarding the study as a whole: Patients with COVID-19 reportedly showed strongly skewed T cell receptor beta variable and joining gene usage. Highly clonal in active COVID-19, TRB repertoires exceeded healthy-donor diversity and richness at recovery. No sequencing was yet done of CD4+, regulatory or CD8+ subsets, or of SARS-CoV-2-responsive or tetramer+ sorted cells.

Each TRB amplification used roughly 250-550 ng of genomic DNA from blood. The V gene end was trimmed by 4 bases and the J gene end by 4 bases; junction bases not matched to a gene: 9. The CDR3 length is 15 residues. Germline loops: CDR1 SGHRS, CDR2 YFSETQ. TRB rearrangements were amplified by multiplex PCR with BIOMED2 TRB-A/B primers. Via MiXCR, TCRdb re-called the multiplex PCR reads, giving one row per CDR3 protein. The profile shows some 15,000 distinct CDR3 sequences, 27% of them singletons. This clonotype was observed a few times. Its cognate antigen is unknown. The sequenced sample was blood. The TCR comes from a human donor who had recovered from COVID-19. The V call is TRBV5-1, the J call TRBJ2-7; 9 positions match TRBD2. This CDR3 reads CASSEGGTSSYEQYF. CDR3 sequence (DNA): TGCGCCAGCAGCGAGGGGGGGACTAGCTCGTACGAGCAGTACTTC.